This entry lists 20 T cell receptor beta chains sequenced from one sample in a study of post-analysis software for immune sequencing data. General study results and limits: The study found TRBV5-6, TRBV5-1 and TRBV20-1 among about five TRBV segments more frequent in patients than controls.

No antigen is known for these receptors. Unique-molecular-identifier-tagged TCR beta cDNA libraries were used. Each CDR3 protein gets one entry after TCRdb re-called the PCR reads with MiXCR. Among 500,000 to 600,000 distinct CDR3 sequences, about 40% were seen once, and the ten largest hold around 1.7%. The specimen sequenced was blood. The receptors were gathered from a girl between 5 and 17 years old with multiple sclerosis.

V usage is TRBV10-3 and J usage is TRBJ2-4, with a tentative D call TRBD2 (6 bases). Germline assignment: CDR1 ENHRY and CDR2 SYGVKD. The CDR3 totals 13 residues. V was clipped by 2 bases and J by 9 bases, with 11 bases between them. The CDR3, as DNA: TGTGCCATCAGTGAGGGCGGGGATGGCATTCAGTACTTC. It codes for CAISEGGDGIQYF.

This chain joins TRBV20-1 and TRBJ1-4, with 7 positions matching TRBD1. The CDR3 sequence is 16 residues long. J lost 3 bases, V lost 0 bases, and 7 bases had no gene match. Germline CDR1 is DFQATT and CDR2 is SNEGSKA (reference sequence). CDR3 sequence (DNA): TGCAGTGCTAGAGATCCCAGACAGGGATCTAATGAAAAACTGTTTTTT. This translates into CSARDPRQGSNEKLFF.

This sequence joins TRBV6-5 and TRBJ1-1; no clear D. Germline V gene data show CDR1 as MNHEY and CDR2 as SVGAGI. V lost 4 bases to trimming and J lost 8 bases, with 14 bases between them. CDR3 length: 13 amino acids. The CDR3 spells CASSFTMDGEAFF. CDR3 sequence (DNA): TGTGCCAGCAGTTTTACAATGGACGGGGAAGCTTTCTTT.

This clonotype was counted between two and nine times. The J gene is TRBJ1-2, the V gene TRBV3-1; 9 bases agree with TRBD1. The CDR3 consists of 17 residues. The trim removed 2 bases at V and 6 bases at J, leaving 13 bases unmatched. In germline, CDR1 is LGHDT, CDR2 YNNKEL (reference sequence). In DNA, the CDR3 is TGTGCCAGCAGCCAACGACAGGGGGTCCTCAGAGCGGATGGCTACACCTTC. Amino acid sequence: CASSQRQGVLRADGYTF. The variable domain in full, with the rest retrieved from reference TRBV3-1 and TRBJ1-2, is DTAVSQTPKYLVTQMGNDKSIKCEQNLGHDTMYWYKQDSKKFLKIMFSYNNKELIINETVPNRFSPKSPDKAHLNLHINSLELGDSAVYFCASSQRQGVLRADGYTFGSGTRLTVV.

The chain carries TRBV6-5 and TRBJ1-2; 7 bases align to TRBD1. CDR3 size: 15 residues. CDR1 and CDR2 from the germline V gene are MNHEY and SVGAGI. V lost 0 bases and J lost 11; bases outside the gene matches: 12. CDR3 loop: CASSYSTGIGCGYTF. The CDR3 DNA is TGTGCCAGCAGTTACTCGACAGGGATAGGGTGTGGTTACACCTTC.

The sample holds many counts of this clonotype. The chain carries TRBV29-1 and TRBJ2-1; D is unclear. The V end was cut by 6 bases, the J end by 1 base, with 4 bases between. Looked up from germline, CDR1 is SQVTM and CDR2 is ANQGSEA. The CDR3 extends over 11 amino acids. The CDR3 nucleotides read TGCAGCGTGGGATCCTACAATGAGCAGTTCTTC. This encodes CSVGSYNEQFF.

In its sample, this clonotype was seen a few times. CDR3 sequence: CASSFPSQPQHF. The CDR3 DNA follows: TGTGCCAGCAGCTTTCCTAGTCAGCCCCAGCATTTT. The chain recombines TRBV7-2 with TRBJ1-5; no firm D call. CDR3 length: 12 amino acids. Trimming removed 3 bases from V and 6 bases from J, with 6 bases in between. Germline V gives CDR1 SGHTA, CDR2 FQGNSA.

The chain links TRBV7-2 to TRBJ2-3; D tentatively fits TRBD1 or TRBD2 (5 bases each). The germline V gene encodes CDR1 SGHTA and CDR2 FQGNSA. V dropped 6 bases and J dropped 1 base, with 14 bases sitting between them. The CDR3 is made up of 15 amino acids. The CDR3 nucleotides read TGTGCCAGCAGTTGGTGGGACGCCCGCACAGATACGCAGTATTTT. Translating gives CASSWWDARTDTQYF.

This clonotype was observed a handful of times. CDR3 sequence: CASSQGPSSGAVYNEQFF. The CDR3 nucleotides are TGTGCCAGCAGCCAAGGCCCCTCCTCGGGGGCCGTCTACAATGAGCAGTTCTTC. The rearrangement uses TRBV3-1 and TRBJ2-1; tentatively, D is TRBD1 or TRBD2 (6 bases each). Germline-derived CDR1 and CDR2 are LGHDT and YNNKEL (reference sequence). The CDR3 covers 18 residues. V lost 1 base to trimming and J lost 3 bases, with 19 bases between them.

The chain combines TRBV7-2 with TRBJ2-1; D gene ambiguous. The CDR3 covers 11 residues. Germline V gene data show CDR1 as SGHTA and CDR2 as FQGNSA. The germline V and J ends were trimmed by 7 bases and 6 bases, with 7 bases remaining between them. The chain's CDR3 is CASIPINEQFF. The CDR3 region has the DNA TGTGCCAGCATCCCCATCAATGAGCAGTTCTTC.

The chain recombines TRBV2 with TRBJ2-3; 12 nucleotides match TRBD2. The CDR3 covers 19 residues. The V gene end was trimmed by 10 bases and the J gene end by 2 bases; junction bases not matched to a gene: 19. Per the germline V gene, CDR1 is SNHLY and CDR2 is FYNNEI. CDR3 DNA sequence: TGTGCCAATCTCGATCCTAGCGGGAGGGGAAGGCACTCCACAGATACGCAGTATTTT. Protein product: CANLDPSGRGRHSTDTQYF.

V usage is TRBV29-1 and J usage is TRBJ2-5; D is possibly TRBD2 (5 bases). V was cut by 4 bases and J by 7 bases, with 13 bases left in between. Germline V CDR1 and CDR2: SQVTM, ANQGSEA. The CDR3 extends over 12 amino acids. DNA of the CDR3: TGCAGCGTTGGAGGACTTGAAGGGACCCAGTACTTC. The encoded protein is CSVGGLEGTQYF. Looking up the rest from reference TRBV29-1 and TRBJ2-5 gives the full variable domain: SAVISQKPSRDICQRGTSLTIQCQVDSQVTMMFWYRQQPGQSLTLIATANQGSEATYESGFVIDKFPISRPNLTFSTLTVSNMSPEDSSIYLCSVGGLEGTQYFGPGTRLLVL.

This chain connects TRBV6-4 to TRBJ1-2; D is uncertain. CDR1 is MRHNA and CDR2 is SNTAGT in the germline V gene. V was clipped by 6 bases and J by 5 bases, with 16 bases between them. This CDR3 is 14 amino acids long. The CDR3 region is CASRLRADIYGYTF. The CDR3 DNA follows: TGTGCCAGCAGGCTTCGTGCGGATATATATGGCTACACCTTC.

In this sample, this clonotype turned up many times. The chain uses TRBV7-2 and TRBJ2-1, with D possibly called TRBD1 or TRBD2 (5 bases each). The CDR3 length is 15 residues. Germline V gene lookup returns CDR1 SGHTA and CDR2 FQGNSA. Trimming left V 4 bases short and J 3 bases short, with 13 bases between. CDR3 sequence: CASSSTGTNYNEQFF. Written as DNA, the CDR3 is TGTGCCAGCAGCTCGACCGGGACCAACTACAATGAGCAGTTCTTC. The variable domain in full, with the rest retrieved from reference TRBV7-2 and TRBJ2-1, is GAGVSQSPSNKVTEKGKDVELRCDPISGHTALYWYRQSLGQGLEFLIYFQGNSAPDKSGLPSDRFSAERTGGSVSTLTIQRTQQEDSAVYLCASSSTGTNYNEQFFGPGTRLTVL.

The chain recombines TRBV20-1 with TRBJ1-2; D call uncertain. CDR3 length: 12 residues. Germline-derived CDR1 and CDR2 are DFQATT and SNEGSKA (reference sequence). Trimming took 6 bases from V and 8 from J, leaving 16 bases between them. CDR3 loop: CSAKSGHRGYTF. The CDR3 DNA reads TGCAGTGCCAAATCCGGCCACCGGGGCTACACCTTC.

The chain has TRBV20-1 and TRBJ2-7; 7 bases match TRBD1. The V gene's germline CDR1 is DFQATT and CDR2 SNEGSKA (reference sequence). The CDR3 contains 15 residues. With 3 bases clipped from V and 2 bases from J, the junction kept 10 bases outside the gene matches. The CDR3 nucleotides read TGCAGTGCTAGGACCTTGCAGGGGGTCACCTACGAGCAGTACTTC. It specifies CSARTLQGVTYEQYF.

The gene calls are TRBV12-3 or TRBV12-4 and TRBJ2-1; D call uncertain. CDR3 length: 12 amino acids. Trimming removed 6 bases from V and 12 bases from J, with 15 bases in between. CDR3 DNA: TGTGCCAGCAGCCGGGCGAAAATGAGGCAGTTCTTC. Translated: CASSRAKMRQFF.

The DNA for the CDR3 is TGTGCCAGCAGTGAAAGGGCAGGGGGCTACACCTTC. Translating gives CASSERAGGYTF. This chain uses TRBV25-1 with TRBJ1-2; D perhaps matches TRBD1 (5 bases). CDR3 size: 12 residues. Germline V CDR1 and CDR2: MGHDK, SYGVNS. V lost 2 bases and J 8 bases, leaving 9 bases between the germline ends.

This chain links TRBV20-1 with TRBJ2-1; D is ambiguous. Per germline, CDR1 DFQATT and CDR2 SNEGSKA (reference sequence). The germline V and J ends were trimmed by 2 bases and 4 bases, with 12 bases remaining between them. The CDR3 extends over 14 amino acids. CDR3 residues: CSARSQPGYNEQFF. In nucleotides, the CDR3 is TGCAGTGCTAGAAGTCAACCCGGATACAATGAGCAGTTCTTC.

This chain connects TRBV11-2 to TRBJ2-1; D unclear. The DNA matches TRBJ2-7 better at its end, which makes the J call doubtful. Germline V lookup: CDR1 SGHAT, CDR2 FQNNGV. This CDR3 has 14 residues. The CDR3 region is CASSLYGVTYEQYF. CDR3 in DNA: TGTGCCAGCAGCTTATATGGGGTAACCTACGAGCAGTACTTC.